This T cell receptor (beta chain) was captured by sequencing in a study of CD8+ T cells in alopecia areata. V was clipped by 7 bases and J by 2 bases; unmatched bases: 14. The CDR3 is 16 residues long. Stated treatment: oral pan-JAK inhibitor, 5-10 mg twice daily. RNA extraction and reverse transcription yielded cDNA as sequencing template. Sequenced by immunoSEQ multiplex PCR; TCRdb stores in-frame clones only, minus some. The data show 60,000 to 90,000 clones, around two thirds seen once. The clonotype was recovered from a human donor with alopecia areata. The genes are TRBV23-1 and TRBJ2-7, with TRBD1 matching 7 bases. TRBV23-1 is an open reading frame, and its role is uncertain. Sequenced here: CD8+ T cells sorted from blood, sampled at week 24, from a patient treated with tofacitinib. The DNA of the CDR3 is TGCGCCAGCAAAGGAGAAACGGGACAGATGACCTACGAGCAGTACTTC. Protein product: CASKGETGQMTYEQYF.